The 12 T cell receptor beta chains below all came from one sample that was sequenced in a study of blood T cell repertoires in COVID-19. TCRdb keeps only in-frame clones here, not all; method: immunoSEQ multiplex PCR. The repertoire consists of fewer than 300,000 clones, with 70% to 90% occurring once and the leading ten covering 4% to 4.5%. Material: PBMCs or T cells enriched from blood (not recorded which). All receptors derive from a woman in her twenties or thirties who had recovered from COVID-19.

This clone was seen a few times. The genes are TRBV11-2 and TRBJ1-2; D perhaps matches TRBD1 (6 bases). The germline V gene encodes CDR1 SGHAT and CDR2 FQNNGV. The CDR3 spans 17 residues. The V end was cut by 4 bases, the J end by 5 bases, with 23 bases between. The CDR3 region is CASSSPISGARSYGYTF. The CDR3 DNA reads TGTGCCAGCAGCTCGCCGATTTCAGGGGCGCGGAGTTATGGCTACACCTTC.

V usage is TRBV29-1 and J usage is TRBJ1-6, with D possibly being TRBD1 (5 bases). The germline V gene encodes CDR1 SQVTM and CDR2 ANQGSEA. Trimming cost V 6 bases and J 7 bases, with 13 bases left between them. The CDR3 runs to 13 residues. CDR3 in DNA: TGCAGCGTGAGTCAGGGAAAGAATTCACCCCTCCACTTT. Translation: CSVSQGKNSPLHF.

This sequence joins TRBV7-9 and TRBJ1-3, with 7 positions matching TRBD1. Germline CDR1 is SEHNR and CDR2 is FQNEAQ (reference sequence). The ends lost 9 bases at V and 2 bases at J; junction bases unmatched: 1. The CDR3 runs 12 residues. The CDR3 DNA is TGTGCCAGGCAGGGGGCTGGAAACACCATATATTTT. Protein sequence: CARQGAGNTIYF. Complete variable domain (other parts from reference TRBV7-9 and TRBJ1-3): DTGVSQNPRHKITKRGQNVTFRCDPISEHNRLYWYRQTLGQGPEFLTYFQNEAQLEKSRLLSDRFSAERPKGSFSTLEIQRTEQGDSAMYLCARQGAGNTIYFGEGSWLTVV.

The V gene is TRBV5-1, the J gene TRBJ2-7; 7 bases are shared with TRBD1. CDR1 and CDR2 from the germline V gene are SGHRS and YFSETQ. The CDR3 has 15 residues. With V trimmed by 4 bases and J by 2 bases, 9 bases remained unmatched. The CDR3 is CASSRNTGTAYEQYF. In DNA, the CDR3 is TGCGCCAGCAGCAGGAACACCGGGACAGCCTACGAGCAGTACTTC.

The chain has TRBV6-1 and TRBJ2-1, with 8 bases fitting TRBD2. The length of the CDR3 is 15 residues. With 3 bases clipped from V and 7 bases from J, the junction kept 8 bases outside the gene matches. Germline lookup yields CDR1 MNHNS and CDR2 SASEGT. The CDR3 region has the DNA TGTGCCAGCAGTGAGGACGGGACTAGGTGGAATGAGCAGTTCTTC. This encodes CASSEDGTRWNEQFF.

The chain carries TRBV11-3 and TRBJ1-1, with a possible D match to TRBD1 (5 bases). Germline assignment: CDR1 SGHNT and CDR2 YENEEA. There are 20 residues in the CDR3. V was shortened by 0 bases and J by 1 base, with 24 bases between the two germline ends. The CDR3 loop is CASSLDFIPARDLGNTEAFF. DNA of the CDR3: TGTGCCAGCAGCTTAGATTTCATTCCGGCCAGGGATCTTGGGAACACTGAAGCTTTCTTT.

In DNA, the CDR3 is TGTGCCAGCAGCCCCGGGGGGTCTCTGGGGGAGCAGTACTTC. Amino acid sequence: CASSPGGSLGEQYF. This chain connects TRBV3-1 (or the pseudogene TRBV3-2) to TRBJ2-7; 7 bases map to TRBD2. The junction had 10 bases not matched to a gene; V was cut back by 4 bases and J by 7 bases. The CDR3 is made up of 14 amino acids. Germline CDR1 is LGHDT and CDR2 is YNNKEL (reference sequence).

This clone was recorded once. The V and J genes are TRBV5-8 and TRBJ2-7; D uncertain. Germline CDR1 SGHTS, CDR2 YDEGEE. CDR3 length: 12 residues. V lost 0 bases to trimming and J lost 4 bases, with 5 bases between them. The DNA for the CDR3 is TGTGCCAGCAGCTTGGAAGCTTACGAGCAGTACTTC. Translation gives CASSLEAYEQYF.

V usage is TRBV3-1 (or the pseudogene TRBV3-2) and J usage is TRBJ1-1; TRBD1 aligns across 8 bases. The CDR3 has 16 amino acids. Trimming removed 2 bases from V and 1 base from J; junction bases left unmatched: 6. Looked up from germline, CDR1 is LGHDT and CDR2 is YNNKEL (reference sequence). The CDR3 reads CASSQPTDRANTEAFF. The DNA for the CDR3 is TGTGCCAGCAGCCAACCGACGGACAGGGCGAACACTGAAGCTTTCTTT.

In DNA, the CDR3 is TGTGCCAGCAGCCCCTGGGACAGGGGAAAGACCCAGTACTTC. The encoded protein is CASSPWDRGKTQYF. J is TRBJ2-5 and V is TRBV3-1 (or the pseudogene TRBV3-2); 10 bases agree with TRBD1. In germline, CDR1 is LGHDT, CDR2 YNNKEL (reference sequence). With 4 bases clipped from V and 6 bases from J, the junction kept 5 bases outside the gene matches. The CDR3 length is 14 residues.

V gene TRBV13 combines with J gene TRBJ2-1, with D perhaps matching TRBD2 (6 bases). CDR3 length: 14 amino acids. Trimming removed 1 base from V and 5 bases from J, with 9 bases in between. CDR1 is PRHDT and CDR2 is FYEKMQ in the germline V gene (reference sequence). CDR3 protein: CASSLAGDDNEQFF. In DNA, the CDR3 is TGTGCCAGCAGCTTAGCGGGAGACGACAATGAGCAGTTCTTC.

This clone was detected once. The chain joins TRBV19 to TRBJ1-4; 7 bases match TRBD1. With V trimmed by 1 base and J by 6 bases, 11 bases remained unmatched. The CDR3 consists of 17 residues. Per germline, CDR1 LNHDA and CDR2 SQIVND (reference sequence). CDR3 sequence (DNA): TGTGCCAGTAGTATAGGTCTCACGGGACAGCGGGATGAAAAACTGTTTTTT. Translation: CASSIGLTGQRDEKLFF.